Presented here are 26 T cell receptor beta chains from one specimen sequenced in a study of T cell clonality in common variable immunodeficiency. Measured with immunoSEQ multiplex PCR; TCRdb has only the in-frame clones, and not every one. Observed are about 43,000 clones, no singletons, with the top ten taking around 2.1%. What was sequenced was peripheral blood mononuclear cells. These receptors were obtained from a person aged 18 to 75 in good health.

Ten or more counts support this clone. The read terminates 3 residues ahead of where the CDR3 ends, so the germline J gene completes it. This chain uses TRBV5-1 with TRBJ1-3, with TRBD1 matching 10 bases. Germline values: CDR1 SGHRS, CDR2 YFSETQ. Trimming removed 3 bases from V and 4 bases from J; junction bases left unmatched: 4. The CDR3 covers 15 residues. CDR3 region: CASSYGTGVGNTIYF. The covered CDR3 bases are TGCGCCAGCAGCTACGGGACAGGGGTCGGAAACACC.

This clone was detected many times. The read comes to an end 3 residues before the CDR3 does, leaving the germline J gene to fill in the end. The V call is TRBV19, the J call TRBJ2-3, with D maybe TRBD2 (6 bases). Deletions cut 5 bases from V and 1 base from J, with 19 bases between. Germline V lookup: CDR1 LNHDA, CDR2 SQIVND (reference sequence). There are 17 residues in the CDR3. The DNA read from the CDR3 is TGTGCCAGTAGTTCGTCGGGACTGATGCCGGGCACAGATACG. Protein product: CASSSSGLMPGTDT. Given in full, the CDR3 is CASSSSGLMPGTDTQYF.

This clone was seen many times. From the germline J gene comes the end of the CDR3, since the read stops 3 residues before it. The V and J genes are TRBV11-2 and TRBJ2-5, with a possible D match to TRBD2 (5 bases). This CDR3 region has 14 residues. CDR1 and CDR2 (germline): SGHAT, FQNNGV. With 1 base removed from V and 3 bases from J, the gap between germline ends came to 9 bases. The sequenced part of the CDR3 DNA is TGTGCCAGCAGCTTAGTTTTCGGGGAAGAGACC. It translates to CASSLVFGEET. The full CDR3 protein reads CASSLVFGEETQYF.

With regard to this clone: With the read ending 3 residues before the CDR3 end, the germline J gene is used to fill in that end. V usage is TRBV5-1 and J usage is TRBJ2-1; 11 positions agree with TRBD2. The J segment lost 6 bases and the V segment lost 6 bases, leaving 5 bases of the junction unmatched. This CDR3 spans 14 amino acids. The germline CDR1 and CDR2 sequences are SGHRS and YFSETQ. CDR3: CASKRLAGLNEQFF. The covered CDR3 bases are TGCGCCAGCAAACGACTAGCGGGGCTCAATGAG.

Ten or more counts support this clone. The read gets to within 3 residues of the CDR3 end, and the germline J gene fills in the rest. The chain links TRBV7-9 to TRBJ1-5; D unclear. From germline, CDR1 is SEHNR and CDR2 FQNEAQ (reference sequence). Between the trimmed V and J ends, which lost 1 base and 3 bases, there was a span of 10 bases. The CDR3 has 15 residues. Here the CDR3 reads CASSLGTADNQPQHF. The DNA read from the CDR3 is TGTGCCAGCAGCTTAGGGACTGCCGACAATCAGCCC.

Ten or more counts support this clone. The sequenced fragment ends 3 residues before the CDR3 boundary, so the rest is inferred from the germline J gene. V and J are TRBV7-3 and TRBJ2-1; 9 bases match TRBD1. V trimming: 6 bases; J trimming: 9 bases; junction bases outside the gene matches: 9. The CDR3 runs to 14 residues. CDR1 and CDR2 (germline): SGHTA, FQGTGA. The CDR3 bases that were read are TGTGCCAGCAGGGGGACAGGGAATTTCGGTGAG. Translated: CASRGTGNFGE. The full CDR3 protein reads CASRGTGNFGEQFF.

In its sample, this clone was seen many times. Read sequence stops 3 residues before the CDR3 end, and the germline J gene provides the missing end. The J gene is TRBJ1-2, the V gene TRBV7-9; weak D call: TRBD1 (5 bases). CDR3 length: 14 amino acids. The germline V gene encodes CDR1 SEHNR and CDR2 FQNEAQ (reference sequence). Partial CDR3 DNA: TGTGCCAGCAGCTTGGGGGGGGAGATGGGAGGC. Amino acids: CASSLGGEMGG. The CDR3, in full, reads CASSLGGEMGGYTF. The variable domain in full, completed from reference TRBV7-9 and TRBJ1-2, reads DTGVSQNPRHKITKRGQNVTFRCDPISEHNRLYWYRQTLGQGPEFLTYFQNEAQLEKSRLLSDRFSAERPKGSFSTLEIQRTEQGDSAMYLCASSLGGEMGGYTFGSGTRLTVV.

This clone was seen at least ten times. The read is 3 residues too short to cover the CDR3 end, so that end is filled in from the germline J gene. This chain links TRBV29-1 with TRBJ1-1; D perhaps matches TRBD1 (6 bases). Germline CDR1 is SQVTM and CDR2 is ANQGSEA. The CDR3 sequence is 13 residues long. The sequenced CDR3 bases are TGCAGCGTGGCCATCTCCCTCGACAGGGAA. It translates to CSVAISLDRE. The full-length CDR3 reads as CSVAISLDREAFF.

This clone was recorded a few times. With the read ending 3 residues before the CDR3 end, the germline J gene is used to fill in that end. The rearrangement uses TRBV6-1 and TRBJ2-4, with TRBD1 as a possible D gene (6 bases). This CDR3 is 12 amino acids long. Germline V gene data show CDR1 as MNHNS and CDR2 as SASEGT. CDR3 bases read: TGTGCCAGCAGTGCCGGACAGACGACT. Translation gives CASSAGQTT. From start to end, the CDR3 is CASSAGQTTQYF.

This clone was observed at least ten times. A read error may account for a junction end that differs from germline. The CDR3 end is not reached by the read, which stops 3 residues before it; the germline J gene fills it in. This sequence joins TRBV7-9 and TRBJ2-7; TRBD1 might be the D (7 bases). Germline CDR1 SEHNR, CDR2 FQNEAQ (reference sequence). This CDR3 comprises 14 residues. The CDR3 sequence: CASSLATGEDEQYF. The CDR3 DNA, read in part, is TGTGCCAGCAGCCTAGCAACAGGGGAGGACGAG.

This clone was found many times. The read halts 3 residues ahead of the CDR3 end, with the missing end drawn from the germline J gene. This chain links TRBV12-3 or TRBV12-4 with TRBJ2-3; 13 positions agree with TRBD2. The ends lost 5 bases at V and 2 bases at J; junction bases unmatched: 10. This CDR3 has 18 amino acids. The sequenced CDR3 bases are TGTGCCAGCAGTGCGACTAGCGGGGGGTATCCTTCCACAGATACG. Amino acid sequence: CASSATSGGYPSTDT. The complete CDR3 sequence is CASSATSGGYPSTDTQYF.

This clone occurred many times. Read data end 3 residues before the CDR3 end; the end is taken from the germline J gene. This chain joins TRBV12-5 and TRBJ1-1; D is unresolved. Germline V gene data show CDR1 as LGHNT and CDR2 as FRNRAP. Trimming removed 5 bases from V and 1 base from J, with 8 bases in between. The CDR3 is 13 amino acids. The CDR3 bases that were read are TGTGCTAGTGGTCCCCAATCGAACACTGAA. It specifies CASGPQSNTE. The CDR3 reads in full as CASGPQSNTEAFF. Full variable domain (outside the CDR3, taken from reference TRBV12-5 and TRBJ1-1): DARVTQTPRHKVTEMGQEVTMRCQPILGHNTVFWYRQTMMQGLELLAYFRNRAPLDDSGMPKDRFSAEMPDATLATLKIQPSEPRDSAVYFCASGPQSNTEAFFGQGTRLTVV.

This clone appeared many times. The missing CDR3 end, 3 residues past where the read stops, is filled in from the germline J gene. The V and J genes are TRBV30 and TRBJ2-7, with 8 bases fitting TRBD1. CDR1 GTSNPN and CDR2 SVGIG come from the germline V gene (reference sequence). The V and J ends lost 4 bases and 6 bases, in that order; junction bases with no gene match: 11. This CDR3 region has 14 residues. CDR3 DNA (partial): TGTGCCTGGATCTCGGGTGGGCAGGGGGCCGAG. This gives the protein CAWISGGQGAE. The whole CDR3 sequence is CAWISGGQGAEQYF.

Turning to this clone: The read gets to within 3 residues of the CDR3 end, and the germline J gene fills in the rest. This chain uses TRBV7-2 with TRBJ2-3; D is possibly TRBD1 (6 bases). The V end lost 5 bases, the J end lost 6 bases, and 15 bases lay between the germline ends. This CDR3 region has 14 residues. CDR1 and CDR2 (germline): SGHTA, FQGNSA. The CDR3 region is CASSLAYRADTQYF. CDR3 DNA, as far as it was read: TGTGCCAGCAGCCTGGCATACAGGGCCGATACG.

There are many counts of this clone. The read terminates 3 residues before the CDR3 end, so the remaining end is supplied by the germline J gene. The rearrangement joins TRBV7-9 to TRBJ2-2, with a tentative D call TRBD1 (6 bases). CDR1 and CDR2 from the germline V gene are SEHNR and FQNEAQ (reference sequence). V was shortened by 5 bases and J by 5 bases, with 12 bases between the two germline ends. This CDR3 is built from 14 residues. The part of the CDR3 DNA that was read is TGTGCCAGCAGCCCAACAGGGTTAACCGGGGAG. This translates into CASSPTGLTGE. The entire CDR3 protein reads CASSPTGLTGELFF.

This clone was seen many times. The read ends 3 residues before the CDR3 terminus; that terminus is restored from the germline J gene. The V gene is TRBV20-1, the J gene TRBJ2-1, with 12 bases fitting TRBD2. Germline CDR1 DFQATT, CDR2 SNEGSKA (reference sequence). CDR3 size: 16 residues. V shed 0 bases, J shed 4 bases, and the junction held 4 bases outside the gene matches. CDR3 DNA (partial): TGCAGTGCTAGAGACAAACTAGCGGGAGGTTACAATGAG. Protein product: CSARDKLAGGYNE. The full CDR3 protein is CSARDKLAGGYNEQFF.

This clone was recorded at least ten times. Read sequence stops 3 residues before the CDR3 end, and the germline J gene provides the missing end. The chain joins TRBV19 to TRBJ1-1; TRBD1 is a possible D gene (6 bases). From germline, CDR1 is LNHDA and CDR2 SQIVND (reference sequence). V gave up 0 bases and J gave up 0 bases, with 8 bases separating them. The length of the CDR3 is 15 residues. Here the CDR3 reads CASSIENRVNTEAFF. The CDR3 bases that were read are TGTGCCAGTAGTATAGAGAACAGGGTGAACACTGAA.

This clone was seen repeatedly, ten times or more. The read halts 3 residues ahead of the CDR3 end, with the missing end drawn from the germline J gene. The rearrangement links TRBV6-2 or TRBV6-3 to TRBJ2-1; the D gene is possibly TRBD1 (6 bases). Germline V gene lookup returns CDR1 MNHEY and CDR2 SVGEGT. The CDR3 is made up of 15 amino acids. Trimming removed 6 bases at V and 7 bases at J, with 19 bases between. The CDR3 sequence is CASRTGTPMVNEQFF. Incomplete CDR3 DNA: TGTGCCAGCAGAACGGGGACACCCATGGTGAATGAG.

This clone was counted ten times or more. The read comes to an end 3 residues before the CDR3 does, leaving the germline J gene to fill in the end. The genes are TRBV20-1 and TRBJ2-3; the match to TRBD2 covers 12 bases. The V gene's germline CDR1 is DFQATT and CDR2 SNEGSKA (reference sequence). V trimming: 6 bases; J trimming: 5 bases; junction bases outside the gene matches: 3. The CDR3 totals 13 residues. CDR3 bases read: TGCAGTGCCCGGACTAGCGGGGTAGATACG. Translating gives CSARTSGVDT. In full, the CDR3 reads CSARTSGVDTQYF.

This clone has a count of ten or more. The read ends 3 residues early relative to the CDR3; the germline J gene fills the gap. The chain is built from TRBV18 and TRBJ1-4; D gene ambiguous. This CDR3 comprises 12 residues. Germline V gene data show CDR1 as KGHSH and CDR2 as LQKENI. Partial CDR3 DNA: TGTGCCAGCTCACCAAGGTACGGGAAA. Amino acids: CASSPRYGK. The full CDR3 is CASSPRYGKLFF.

This clone was counted many times. The read ends 3 residues early relative to the CDR3; the germline J gene fills the gap. The chain combines TRBV12-3 or TRBV12-4 with TRBJ1-4; 7 bases match TRBD1. This CDR3 contains 13 residues. V dropped 11 bases and J dropped 8; count of bases not matched to a gene: 11. The sequenced CDR3 bases are TGTGCCCATAGACAGGGAGGGTGGGAAAAA. This translates into CAHRQGGWEK. The entire CDR3 protein is CAHRQGGWEKLFF.

At least ten counts were recorded for this clone. Read sequence stops 3 residues before the CDR3 end, and the germline J gene provides the missing end. The chain couples TRBV5-4 to TRBJ2-4, with 7 bases aligning to TRBD2. This CDR3 contains 13 residues. The germline CDR1 and CDR2 sequences are SGHNT and YYREEE (reference sequence). V was clipped by 1 base and J by 5 bases; unmatched bases: 0. This CDR3 reads CASSLSGENIQYF. CDR3 DNA (partial): TGTGCCAGCAGCTTGAGCGGGGAAAACATT.

This clone was seen a few times. The read ends 3 residues before the CDR3 terminus; that terminus is restored from the germline J gene. This rearrangement joins TRBV20-1 to TRBJ2-3; 7 nucleotides agree with TRBD2. CDR1 is DFQATT and CDR2 is SNEGSKA in the germline V gene (reference sequence). The CDR3 has 14 amino acids. CDR3 amino acids: CSVPVPLARETQYF. Partial CDR3 DNA: TGCAGCGTTCCGGTACCACTAGCGAGGGAGACG.

This clone came up many times. The DNA ends 3 residues before the CDR3 does, and the rest of the CDR3 is filled in from the germline J gene. The J gene is TRBJ2-2, the V gene TRBV5-4; 8 bases match TRBD1. Trimming cost V 4 bases and J 3 bases; bases outside gene matches: 2. The germline CDR1 and CDR2 sequences are SGHNT and YYREEE (reference sequence). The CDR3 spans 14 residues. CDR3 sequence reads: CASSDRGHTGELFF. The DNA read from the CDR3 is TGTGCCAGCAGCGACAGGGGCCACACCGGGGAG. The variable domain in full, completed from reference TRBV5-4 and TRBJ2-2, reads ETGVTQSPTHLIKTRGQQVTLRCSSQSGHNTVSWYQQALGQGPQFIFQYYREEENGRGNFPPRFSGLQFPNYSSELNVNALELDDSALYLCASSDRGHTGELFFGEGSRLTVL.

This clone has a count of ten or more. The covered CDR3 bases are TGTGCCAACGGCGACACAGTGAACACTGAA. This codes for CANGDTVNTE. Given in full, the CDR3 is CANGDTVNTEAFF. The V and J genes are TRBV7-9 and TRBJ1-1, with no clear D. The read terminates 3 residues before the CDR3 end, so the remaining end is supplied by the germline J gene. This CDR3 has 13 amino acids. The germline V gene encodes CDR1 SEHNR and CDR2 FQNEAQ (reference sequence). Trimming took 10 bases from V and 0 from J, leaving 12 bases between them.

This clone was seen many times. Read coverage stops 3 residues before the CDR3 terminus; the germline J gene supplies the remainder. This chain joins TRBV13 and TRBJ1-1; 7 nucleotides agree with TRBD1. The length of the CDR3 is 14 residues. The germline V gene encodes CDR1 PRHDT and CDR2 FYEKMQ (reference sequence). V dropped 5 bases and J dropped 7; count of bases not matched to a gene: 10. The CDR3 bases that were read are TGTGCCAGCAGCAGCCTTACAGGGGCTGATGAA. It yields the protein CASSSLTGADE. The full CDR3 protein reads CASSSLTGADEAFF.